The source of this T cell receptor (beta chain) is a study of graft-versus-host responses after intestinal transplantation. Study as a whole: Every transplant recipient was induced with anti-thymocyte globulin, then maintained on tacrolimus and steroids for around 3 years. Overall study findings and caveats: Some patients had graft-donor T cell macrochimerism, and their allografts showed high graft-versus-host to host-versus-graft clonal ratios. Detected in recipient marrow were GvH clones, some of which were first observed in ileum or blood.

In regard to this clone: The antigen is undetermined.

Trimming stripped 3 bases from V and 1 base from J, with 10 bases between. Germline CDR1 is LNHDA and CDR2 is SQIVND (reference sequence). The CDR3 is 15 amino acids. Some clones are missing from TCRdb's copy, which holds only in-frame ones; the method was immunoSEQ multiplex PCR. The data hold some 90,000 clones, with around 93% observed a single time. The sample here was unstimulated CD8+ T cells sorted from spleen or lymph node cells, taken before intestinal transplant. This receptor was obtained from a human donor who received an intestinal transplant. V and J are TRBV19 and TRBJ2-1; D may be TRBD2 (6 bases). The CDR3 coding sequence is TGTGCCAGTAGTATCGCGGAGGGGTCCTACAATGAGCAGTTCTTC. Translated: CASSIAEGSYNEQFF.